Below, 16 T cell receptor beta chains from the same sample are listed, as sequenced in a study of T cells in narcolepsy. Profiling relied on immunoSEQ multiplex PCR, and the TCRdb table lists in-frame clones only, not all of them. The table has around 32,000 clones, 70% to 80% seen once. What was sequenced was CD45RA- memory CD4+ T cells from PBMCs. The source of these receptors is a human donor with narcolepsy.

The table lists this clone with a count of one. The chain is built from TRBV5-1 and TRBJ2-7; 7 nucleotides align to TRBD1. The ends lost 0 bases at V and 3 bases at J; junction bases unmatched: 6. The CDR3 consists of 15 residues. The germline V gene encodes CDR1 SGHRS and CDR2 YFSETQ. CDR3 sequence (DNA): TGCGCCAGCAGCTTGGGACAGGGCACGATCTACGAGCAGTACTTC. It is translated as CASSLGQGTIYEQYF.

This clone has a single count. The rearrangement links TRBV4-1 to TRBJ1-6, with D perhaps TRBD1 (6 bases). The germline V and J ends were trimmed by 0 bases and 6 bases, with 30 bases remaining between them. Germline CDR1 reads MGHRA; CDR2 reads YSYEKL. CDR3 length equals 22 residues. CDR3 protein: CASSQEIMVWQGLQGFNSPLHF. The CDR3 coding sequence is TGCGCCAGCAGCCAAGAAATCATGGTTTGGCAGGGGCTACAAGGGTTTAATTCACCCCTCCACTTT.

This clone has just a few counts. This chain connects TRBV7-2 to TRBJ1-2, with D possibly TRBD1 on 6 matching bases. Trimming took off 1 base at V and 3 bases at J, with 9 bases between the two ends. Per the germline V gene, CDR1 is SGHTA and CDR2 is FQGNSA. The CDR3 is 14 amino acids. CDR3 in DNA: TGTGCCAGCAGCTTAGGACAGGCCGACTATGGCTACACCTTC. This sequence encodes CASSLGQADYGYTF.

This clone was counted only a few times. The chain combines TRBV29-1 with TRBJ1-1, with TRBD1 as a possible D gene (6 bases). The ends were cut back, 4 bases at V and 4 bases at J, with 7 bases in the middle. Germline CDR1 SQVTM, CDR2 ANQGSEA. The CDR3 is 11 amino acids. CDR3 bases: TGCAGCGTTGTAGGGGGCACTGAAGCTTTCTTT. Translated, it gives CSVVGGTEAFF.

The chain is built from TRBV6-5 and TRBJ1-5; D gene ambiguous. Germline V gene lookup returns CDR1 MNHEY and CDR2 SVGAGI. The CDR3 sequence is 14 residues long. Trimming stripped 2 bases from V and 4 bases from J, with 9 bases between. The DNA for the CDR3 is TGTGCCAGCAGTTACACCGGGTTGAATCAGCCCCAGCATTTT. Its translation is CASSYTGLNQPQHF.

This clone occurred once. This chain joins TRBV2 and TRBJ2-1; no clear D. The CDR3 loop spans 14 amino acids. The V end was cut by 11 bases, the J end by 4 bases, with 18 bases between. CDR1 is SNHLY and CDR2 is FYNNEI in the germline V gene. CDR3 nucleotides: TGTGCCTCCCGGCGGACCCTGGGGTACAATGAGCAGTTCTTC. Amino acid sequence: CASRRTLGYNEQFF.

The chain uses TRBV5-6 and TRBJ2-7; 8 bases are shared with TRBD1. In germline, CDR1 is SGHDT, CDR2 YYEEEE. The J segment lost 6 bases and the V segment lost 3 bases, leaving 8 bases of the junction unmatched. This CDR3 contains 14 residues. The CDR3 sequence is CASSWGATGAEQYF. The CDR3 DNA reads TGTGCCAGCAGCTGGGGGGCGACAGGGGCCGAGCAGTACTTC.

This chain uses TRBV6-1 with TRBJ2-6; 8 bases are shared with TRBD1. The V segment lost 0 bases and the J segment 2 bases; nucleotides outside the gene matches: 9. Germline V gene sequence: CDR1 MNHNS, CDR2 SASEGT. The CDR3 covers 19 residues. The CDR3: CASSEARTGSSPGANVLTF. CDR3 nucleotides: TGTGCCAGCAGTGAAGCACGGACAGGGAGTAGTCCTGGGGCCAACGTCCTGACTTTC.

The chain uses TRBV5-4 and TRBJ1-1; weak D call: TRBD1 (6 bases). Germline assignment: CDR1 SGHNT and CDR2 YYREEE (reference sequence). V lost 3 bases and J 0 bases, leaving 15 bases between the germline ends. This CDR3 spans 16 amino acids. The CDR3 loop is CASSYGGAALNTEAFF. In DNA form, the CDR3 reads TGTGCCAGCAGCTACGGGGGGGCCGCTTTGAACACTGAAGCTTTCTTT.

Details on this clone: Within the sample, other DNA sequences also encode this same CDR3. The chain uses TRBV9 and TRBJ2-5; 7 bases are a match to TRBD2. This CDR3 is built from 14 residues. The germline V gene has CDR1 SGDLS and CDR2 YYNGEE. Losses at the gene ends were 3 bases for V and 3 bases for J; bases not matched to a gene: 5. The CDR3 loop is CASSAGGGEETQYF. DNA for the CDR3: TGTGCCAGCAGCGCTGGGGGAGGGGAAGAGACCCAGTACTTC.

The genes are TRBV14 and TRBJ1-4; the D is unclear. Trimming pared 4 bases from V and 13 bases from J, leaving 16 bases between. The CDR3 runs 13 residues. The germline CDR1 and CDR2 sequences are SGHDN and FVKESK. The DNA for the CDR3 is TGTGCCAGCAGCCTCAGATCCCGAGAGAGACTGTTTTTT. It specifies CASSLRSRERLFF. Full variable domain (remainder filled in from reference TRBV14 and TRBJ1-4): EAGVTQFPSHSVIEKGQTVTLRCDPISGHDNLYWYRRVMGKEIKFLLHFVKESKQDESGMPNNRFLAERTGGTYSTLKVQPAELEDSGVYFCASSLRSRERLFFGSGTQLSVL.

The chain joins TRBV27 to TRBJ2-7, with TRBD2 matching 10 bases. CDR3 length equals 15 residues. Trimming removed 4 bases from V and 2 bases from J; junction bases left unmatched: 5. The germline V gene encodes CDR1 MNHEY and CDR2 SMNVEV (reference sequence). The CDR3 nucleotides read TGTGCCAGCAGTTCCGGACTAGCGGAGGCCTACGAGCAGTACTTC. Residues: CASSSGLAEAYEQYF.

The genes are TRBV7-2 and TRBJ2-5; D might be TRBD2 (5 bases). The germline gives CDR1 SGHTA, CDR2 FQGNSA. With 5 bases removed from V and 1 base from J, the gap between germline ends came to 14 bases. This CDR3 comprises 15 residues. In DNA form, the CDR3 reads TGTGCCAGCAGCCCCCGGACTTTTGGCCAAGAGACCCAGTACTTC. It is translated as CASSPRTFGQETQYF.

The chain combines TRBV19 with TRBJ1-3; no firm D call. V dropped 3 bases and J dropped 4 bases, with 10 bases sitting between them. CDR1 is LNHDA and CDR2 is SQIVND in the germline V gene (reference sequence). This CDR3 is 14 amino acids long. In DNA, the CDR3 is TGTGCCAGTAGTATCACCTTAATCGGAAACACCATATATTTT. This gives the protein CASSITLIGNTIYF.

V gene TRBV5-6 combines with J gene TRBJ2-7; TRBD1 is a possible D gene (6 bases). Trimming removed 3 bases from V and 0 bases from J, with 10 bases in between. The CDR3 is 14 amino acids. The germline V gene encodes CDR1 SGHDT and CDR2 YYEEEE. CDR3 region: CASSSAGVSYEQYF. CDR3 coding DNA: TGTGCCAGCAGCTCCGCAGGGGTCTCCTACGAGCAGTACTTC.

This clone occurred a few times. The chain employs TRBV4-2 and TRBJ1-4; D perhaps matches TRBD1 (5 bases). The CDR3 spans 14 residues. CDR1 and CDR2 (germline): LGHNA, YNFKEQ. The V gene lost 4 bases and the J gene lost 8 bases, with 14 bases spanning the gap. CDR3 loop: CASSRGHASEKLFF. The CDR3 DNA follows: TGTGCCAGCAGCCGGGGCCATGCAAGCGAAAAACTGTTTTTT.